Following are 18 T cell receptor beta chains from one sample sequenced in a study of blood T cell repertoires in COVID-19. Only in-frame clones appear in the TCRdb table, and some are missing; sequencing was by immunoSEQ multiplex PCR. Among around 200,000 clones, approximately 84% were seen once, and the ten largest hold around 6.8%. Sample: peripheral blood. The receptors originated from a human donor in a cohort sampled during active COVID-19.

The chain employs TRBV15 and TRBJ2-1; 12 bases agree with TRBD1. CDR3 length: 17 residues. Trimming removed 2 bases from V and 6 bases from J; junction bases left unmatched: 8. The V gene's germline CDR1 is LNHNV and CDR2 YYDKDF (reference sequence). The CDR3 DNA sequence: TGTGCCACCAGCAGATCCCTACCGGGACAGGGGGCCAATGAGCAGTTCTTC. It encodes CATSRSLPGQGANEQFF.

CDR3 sequence: CASSQVSYSTDTQYF. The CDR3 bases are TGCGCCAGCAGCCAAGTTAGTTACTCCACAGATACGCAGTATTTT. The chain has TRBV4-1 and TRBJ2-3; unclear D gene. The CDR3 has 15 amino acids. Trimming cost V 1 base and J 2 bases, with 10 bases left between them. Germline V gene sequence: CDR1 MGHRA, CDR2 YSYEKL.

In this sample, this clone turned up once. The V call is TRBV27, the J call TRBJ1-1, with D possibly being TRBD1 (5 bases). Trimming stripped 2 bases from V and 1 base from J, with 17 bases between. The germline CDR1 and CDR2 sequences are MNHEY and SMNVEV (reference sequence). This CDR3 comprises 17 residues. Here the CDR3 DNA reads TGTGCCAGCAGTTTAATGGGGCGACCCTACCAGAACACTGAAGCTTTCTTT. Translating it yields CASSLMGRPYQNTEAFF.

J is TRBJ2-7 and V is TRBV5-1; TRBD2 agrees at 10 bases. CDR3 length: 17 residues. With 0 bases clipped from V and 2 bases from J, the junction kept 8 bases outside the gene matches. Germline V gene lookup returns CDR1 SGHRS and CDR2 YFSETQ. This CDR3 is CASSLEPAGGLTYEQYF. In nucleotides, the CDR3 is TGCGCCAGCAGCTTGGAGCCAGCGGGGGGGCTAACCTACGAGCAGTACTTC.

V gene TRBV3-1 (or the pseudogene TRBV3-2) combines with J gene TRBJ2-2, with 10 bases identical to TRBD2. J gave up 1 base and V 2 bases, and 7 bases lay outside the gene matches. The CDR3 is 18 residues long. Germline CDR1 and CDR2: LGHDT and YNNKEL (reference sequence). Written as DNA, the CDR3 is TGTGCCAGCAGCCAACTTTCTAGCGGGAGACAGAACACCGGGGAGCTGTTTTTT. This encodes CASSQLSSGRQNTGELFF.

The chain links TRBV7-7 to TRBJ2-5; 8 positions match TRBD2. Germline loops: CDR1 SSHAT, CDR2 FNYEAQ (reference sequence). After removal of 9 bases from V and 1 base from J, the junction contained 10 bases not matched to a gene. The CDR3 contains 15 residues. In DNA, the CDR3 is TGTGCCAGTGGGGGGAGCGGGGGCCCCCAAGAGACCCAGTACTTC. Protein: CASGGSGGPQETQYF. Using reference TRBV7-7 and TRBJ2-5 for the parts outside the CDR3, the full variable domain is GAGVSQSPRYKVTKRGQDVTLRCDPISSHATLYWYQQALGQGPEFLTYFNYEAQPDKSGLPSDRFSAERPEGSISTLTIQRTEQRDSAMYRCASGGSGGPQETQYFGPGTRLLVL.

This chain joins TRBV5-1 and TRBJ1-2; D uncertain. This CDR3 is 13 amino acids long. Trimming took off 4 bases at V and 1 base at J, with 8 bases between the two ends. CDR1 is SGHRS, CDR2 YFSETQ, per germline. CDR3 DNA sequence: TGCGCCAGCAGCCTACAGATTAACTATGGCTACACCTTC. Encoded protein: CASSLQINYGYTF.

The chain carries TRBV5-1 and TRBJ2-1; the match to TRBD1 covers 8 bases. Germline V gene data show CDR1 as SGHRS and CDR2 as YFSETQ. The CDR3 extends over 13 amino acids. V shed 3 bases, J shed 6 bases, and the junction held 2 bases outside the gene matches. CDR3 in DNA: TGCGCCAGCAGCTGGGACAGGTCCAATGAGCAGTTCTTC. The encoded protein is CASSWDRSNEQFF.

The chain combines TRBV12-3 or TRBV12-4 with TRBJ1-2; 7 bases are a match to TRBD1. The ends lost 7 bases at V and 2 bases at J; junction bases unmatched: 4. The CDR3 runs 13 residues. CDR3 in amino acids: CASTLGQNYGYTF. In DNA, the CDR3 is TGTGCCAGCACCCTGGGACAGAACTATGGCTACACCTTC.

The V and J genes are TRBV6-6 and TRBJ1-2; D gene ambiguous. V was trimmed by 7 bases and J by 8 bases, leaving 20 bases between them. CDR1 and CDR2 (germline): MNHNY, SVGAGI (reference sequence). The CDR3 consists of 14 residues. The CDR3 nucleotides read TGTGCCAGCATCCTCCGACCGAGGGCGGAGGGCTACACCTTC. As protein: CASILRPRAEGYTF.

In DNA form, the CDR3 reads TGCGCCAGCATACCACCCTCAGCGGGGGCCCTTACAGATACGCAGTATTTT. It codes for CASIPPSAGALTDTQYF. V is TRBV10-2 and J is TRBJ2-3, with 8 bases matching TRBD2. Germline CDR1 and CDR2: WSHSY and SAAADI. The ends lost 7 bases at V and 3 bases at J; junction bases unmatched: 15. CDR3 length: 17 amino acids.

The rearrangement joins TRBV5-6 to TRBJ2-6, with D possibly being TRBD1 (5 bases). Germline CDR1 SGHDT, CDR2 YYEEEE. The CDR3 contains 17 residues. The germline V and J ends were trimmed by 2 bases and 7 bases, with 19 bases remaining between them. The CDR3 DNA sequence: TGTGCCAGCAGCTTAAACACAGGAGTCTCGGTTGCCAACGTCCTGACTTTC. Its protein product is CASSLNTGVSVANVLTF.

Comments on this clone: Other nucleotide sequences from this sample produce the same CDR3. The chain joins TRBV5-1 to TRBJ2-1; 8 bases map to TRBD2. Germline assignment: CDR1 SGHRS and CDR2 YFSETQ. The CDR3 consists of 15 residues. Germline trimming cut 1 base from V and 0 bases from J; bases unmatched to any gene: 0. CDR3 region: CASSLTSGSYNEQFF. DNA of the CDR3: TGCGCCAGCAGCTTGACTAGCGGCTCCTACAATGAGCAGTTCTTC.

The rearrangement joins TRBV7-2 to TRBJ1-5; D is perhaps TRBD1 (6 bases). CDR3 length equals 19 residues. Per the germline V gene, CDR1 is SGHTA and CDR2 is FQGNSA. V shed 4 bases and J shed 3 bases, with 25 bases lying between them. Here the CDR3 reads CASSSGEGLYTSFNQPQHF. The CDR3 coding sequence is TGTGCCAGCAGCTCAGGGGAGGGTCTTTATACTTCATTCAATCAGCCCCAGCATTTT.

The V call is TRBV3-1 (or the pseudogene TRBV3-2), the J call TRBJ2-7; D not resolved. CDR3 size: 14 residues. Per germline, CDR1 LGHDT and CDR2 YNNKEL (reference sequence). V was clipped by 0 bases and J by 3 bases, with 9 bases between them. The CDR3 region has the DNA TGTGCCAGCAGCCAAGACCCTCGACTCTACGAGCAGTACTTC. It translates to CASSQDPRLYEQYF.

The V call is TRBV9, the J call TRBJ2-7; tentative D call: TRBD1 (7 bases). Germline CDR1 reads SGDLS; CDR2 reads YYNGEE. The CDR3 contains 13 residues. The V and J ends lost 5 bases and 5 bases respectively, with 14 bases between them. Here the CDR3 reads CASSSQGEDEQYF. The CDR3 nucleotides read TGTGCCAGCAGTTCTCAGGGGGAGGACGAGCAGTACTTC.

This sequence joins TRBV2 and TRBJ1-3, with 8 bases aligning to TRBD1. After removal of 6 bases from V and 4 bases from J, the junction contained 8 bases not matched to a gene. The germline CDR1 and CDR2 sequences are SNHLY and FYNNEI. CDR3 length: 15 residues. The CDR3 nucleotides read TGTGCCAGCAGGGACCCGGACAGGGACGGAAACACCATATATTTT. Its translation is CASRDPDRDGNTIYF.

V gene TRBV5-1 combines with J gene TRBJ2-7, with D possibly being TRBD1 (6 bases). The CDR3 is made up of 14 amino acids. Germline assignment: CDR1 SGHRS and CDR2 YFSETQ. V lost 4 bases, J lost 3 bases, and 14 bases lay in between. CDR3 nucleotide sequence: TGCGCCAGCAGCCTGGGGGACACAAACTACGAGCAGTACTTC. The encoded protein is CASSLGDTNYEQYF.